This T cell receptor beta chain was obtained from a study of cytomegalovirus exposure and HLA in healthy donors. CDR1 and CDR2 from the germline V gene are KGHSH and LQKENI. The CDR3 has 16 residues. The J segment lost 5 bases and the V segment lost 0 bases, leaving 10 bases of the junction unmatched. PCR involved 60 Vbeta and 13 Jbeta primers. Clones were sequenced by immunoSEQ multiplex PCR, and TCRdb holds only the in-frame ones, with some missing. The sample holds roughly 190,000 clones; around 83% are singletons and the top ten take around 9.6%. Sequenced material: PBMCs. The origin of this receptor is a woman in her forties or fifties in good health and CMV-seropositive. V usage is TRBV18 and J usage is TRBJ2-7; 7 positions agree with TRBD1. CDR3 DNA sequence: TGTGCCAGCTCACCACCCCGGGACAGAGTTTTCCACGAGCAGTACTTC. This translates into CASSPPRDRVFHEQYF.